This passage covers 17 T cell receptor beta chains from one sample sequenced in a study of cytomegalovirus exposure and HLA in healthy donors. Primers: 60 Vbeta forward and 13 Jbeta reverse. TCRdb's table, derived via immunoSEQ multiplex PCR, lists solely in-frame clones and lacks some. The sample gives about 180,000 clones, roughly 75% of which show up once; more than 5.5% is in the top ten. Input material: PBMCs. The receptors stem from a man aged 40-50 years in good health and CMV-seronegative.

This rearrangement joins TRBV15 to TRBJ1-5; 10 bases are a match to TRBD1. The junction had 4 bases not matched to a gene; V was cut back by 2 bases and J by 6 bases. The length of the CDR3 is 15 residues. Germline CDR1 LNHNV, CDR2 YYDKDF (reference sequence). Here the CDR3 DNA reads TGTGCCACCAGCAGACAGGGACAGGGGCCTCAGCCCCAGCATTTT. Translated, it gives CATSRQGQGPQPQHF.

V and J are TRBV29-1 and TRBJ2-5; 10 bases map to TRBD2. Germline CDR1 SQVTM, CDR2 ANQGSEA. The CDR3 runs 12 residues. V was clipped by 7 bases and J by 11 bases; unmatched bases: 10. The CDR3 sequence is CSGTPGLAIQYF. The CDR3 DNA reads as TGCAGCGGTACCCCGGGACTAGCGATACAGTACTTC.

The rearrangement uses TRBV4-1 and TRBJ1-6; 9 nucleotides align to TRBD1. The CDR3 contains 17 residues. Germline V gene data show CDR1 as MGHRA and CDR2 as YSYEKL. V lost 0 bases to trimming and J lost 5 bases; unmatched junction nucleotides: 5. CDR3 nucleotides: TGCGCCAGCAGCCAAGAAGGAACAGGGGGCAATAATTCACCCCTCCACTTT. Translation: CASSQEGTGGNNSPLHF.

The V call is TRBV29-1, the J call TRBJ1-2; TRBD1 aligns across 12 bases. The CDR3 totals 14 residues. The V and J ends lost 5 bases and 8 bases, in that order; junction bases with no gene match: 9. Per germline, CDR1 SQVTM and CDR2 ANQGSEA. The CDR3 sequence: CSVTPGQGAQGYTF. CDR3 DNA sequence: TGCAGCGTTACTCCGGGACAGGGGGCTCAGGGCTACACCTTC. The full variable domain, completed using reference TRBV29-1 and TRBJ1-2, is SAVISQKPSRDICQRGTSLTIQCQVDSQVTMMFWYRQQPGQSLTLIATANQGSEATYESGFVIDKFPISRPNLTFSTLTVSNMSPEDSSIYLCSVTPGQGAQGYTFGSGTRLTVV.

Regarding this clone: Other DNA sequences in the sample encode the same CDR3. This chain uses TRBV4-1 with TRBJ1-1, with 9 bases aligning to TRBD1. CDR3 size: 16 residues. The V segment lost 1 base and the J segment 3 bases; nucleotides outside the gene matches: 6. Per germline, CDR1 MGHRA and CDR2 YSYEKL. The CDR3, as DNA: TGCGCCAGCAGCCAAGCACAGGGGGCCATAGACACTGAAGCTTTCTTT. Translation: CASSQAQGAIDTEAFF.

The chain recombines TRBV5-1 with TRBJ2-2; 7 bases agree with TRBD2. Germline CDR1 SGHRS, CDR2 YFSETQ. The CDR3 has 16 amino acids. J lost 4 bases, V lost 0 bases, and 6 bases had no gene match. The CDR3 region is CASSLVPGGTTGELFF. The DNA for the CDR3 is TGCGCCAGCAGCTTGGTTCCGGGGGGAACCACCGGGGAGCTGTTTTTT.

This chain uses TRBV5-8 with TRBJ2-5; 7 nucleotides match TRBD1. Trimming at V came to 3 bases and at J to 2 bases, leaving 4 bases not matched to a gene. The CDR3 spans 14 residues. Germline V gene data show CDR1 as SGHTS and CDR2 as YDEGEE. CDR3 DNA: TGTGCCAGCAGCTGGGGACAGACGCAAGAGACCCAGTACTTC. Protein sequence: CASSWGQTQETQYF.

The J gene is TRBJ2-4, the V gene TRBV5-4; 8 bases match TRBD2. The CDR3 has 15 residues. V lost 0 bases to trimming and J lost 7 bases; unmatched junction nucleotides: 6. CDR1 SGHNT and CDR2 YYREEE come from the germline V gene (reference sequence). The CDR3 loop is CASSLELAEGNIQYF. The CDR3 nucleotides are TGTGCCAGCAGCTTGGAACTAGCGGAAGGGAACATTCAGTACTTC.

This clone has only a few counts. The gene calls are TRBV5-6 and TRBJ2-3; 8 nucleotides match TRBD1. Germline CDR1 and CDR2: SGHDT and YYEEEE. The J segment lost 6 bases and the V segment lost 4 bases, leaving 10 bases of the junction unmatched. This CDR3 is 15 amino acids long. CDR3 sequence (DNA): TGTGCCAGCAGCCGGGCTTGGCAGGGGGCCGATACGCAGTATTTT. Amino acids: CASSRAWQGADTQYF.

This clone was observed a handful of times. The chain recombines TRBV14 with TRBJ2-1; possibly TRBD2 for D (5 bases). The CDR3 loop spans 17 amino acids. Germline lookup yields CDR1 SGHDN and CDR2 FVKESK. Trimming removed 6 bases at V and 5 bases at J, with 23 bases between. CDR3 region: CASRQFVGVGKDNEQFF. CDR3 nucleotides: TGTGCCAGCAGGCAGTTTGTAGGTGTCGGGAAGGACAATGAGCAGTTCTTC.

The DNA of the CDR3 is TGTGCCAGCATCAGACAGGGGGCTGTGGAGACCCAGTACTTC. It translates to CASIRQGAVETQYF. This rearrangement joins TRBV2 to TRBJ2-5, with 10 nucleotides matching TRBD1. The CDR3 length is 14 residues. The ends lost 7 bases at V and 5 bases at J; junction bases unmatched: 7. Germline CDR1 SNHLY, CDR2 FYNNEI. The full variable domain, its missing parts supplied by reference TRBV2 and TRBJ2-5, is EPEVTQTPSHQVTQMGQEVILRCVPISNHLYFYWYRQILGQKVEFLVSFYNNEISEKSEIFDDQFSVERPDGSNFTLKIRSTKLEDSAMYFCASIRQGAVETQYFGPGTRLLVL.

The chain recombines TRBV7-2 with TRBJ2-2; weak D call: TRBD1 (5 bases). V lost 4 bases, J lost 5 bases, and 20 bases lay in between. The CDR3 extends over 17 amino acids. Germline-derived CDR1 and CDR2 are SGHTA and FQGNSA. This chain's CDR3 is CASSSSYSTGQTGELFF. For the CDR3, the DNA is TGTGCCAGCAGCTCCTCGTACAGCACAGGTCAAACCGGGGAGCTGTTTTTT.

This chain joins TRBV2 and TRBJ1-2, with D possibly matching TRBD1 (5 bases). Germline loops: CDR1 SNHLY, CDR2 FYNNEI. Trimming cost V 6 bases and J 6 bases, with 11 bases left between them. The CDR3 has 12 residues. CDR3 DNA: TGTGCCAGCAGGGGGGGAGAGGATGGCTACACCTTC. Amino acid sequence: CASRGGEDGYTF.

The chain carries TRBV29-1 and TRBJ1-1, with 8 positions matching TRBD1. V gave up 7 bases and J gave up 6 bases; unmatched junction bases: 7. Germline V gene sequence: CDR1 SQVTM, CDR2 ANQGSEA. This CDR3 has 12 amino acids. In DNA form, the CDR3 reads TGCAGCGGACAGGGGCTCAAGGCTGAAGCTTTCTTT. Translating gives CSGQGLKAEAFF.

CDR3 region: CAIRATSGEYYEQYF. The CDR3 coding sequence is TGTGCCATCAGGGCTACTAGCGGGGAATACTACGAGCAGTACTTC. The rearrangement joins TRBV10-3 to TRBJ2-7; 10 bases map to TRBD2. The CDR3 loop spans 15 amino acids. Germline CDR1 reads ENHRY; CDR2 reads SYGVKD. J was trimmed by 3 bases and V by 6 bases; bases with no gene match: 8.

V and J are TRBV19 and TRBJ2-7; 8 positions match TRBD1. Germline V lookup: CDR1 LNHDA, CDR2 SQIVND (reference sequence). The CDR3 spans 15 residues. J gave up 5 bases and V 5 bases, and 11 bases lay outside the gene matches. CDR3 loop: CASSLRGAGGNEQYF. The DNA of the CDR3 is TGTGCCAGTAGTCTTCGTGGGGCAGGGGGCAACGAGCAGTACTTC. Looking up the rest from reference TRBV19 and TRBJ2-7 gives the full variable domain: DGGITQSPKYLFRKEGQNVTLSCEQNLNHDAMYWYRQDPGQGLRLIYYSQIVNDFQKGDIAEGYSVSREKKESFPLTVTSAQKNPTAFYLCASSLRGAGGNEQYFGPGTRLTVT.

The chain has TRBV30 and TRBJ2-5, with TRBD2 as a possible D gene (6 bases). The ends were cut back, 3 bases at V and 4 bases at J, with 15 bases in the middle. Per germline, CDR1 GTSNPN and CDR2 SVGIG (reference sequence). CDR3 length equals 14 residues. CDR3 loop: CAWRPAGSVETQYF. In DNA, the CDR3 is TGTGCCTGGAGGCCAGCGGGTTCAGTAGAGACCCAGTACTTC.